This is a list of T cell receptor beta chains from one sample in a study of cytomegalovirus exposure and HLA in healthy donors. The repertoire was sequenced with immunoSEQ multiplex PCR; TCRdb's copy has only in-frame clones and lacks some. The sample shows 95,000 to 150,000 clones, roughly 80% of them seen only once. Sequenced input: PBMCs. All receptors derive from a woman aged 40-49 years in good health and CMV-seronegative. CDR3s include the opening cysteine and the closing phenylalanine or tryptophan. A D gene is named only where the DNA matches it firmly. Some rows have no size entry. The others give once, few or many, or a class for an expanded clone.

>TRBD2|TRBJ2-7|-|TRBV28
TGTGCCAGCATACCGTTAGCGGGAAGGAGCTCCTACGAGCAGTACTTC
CASIPLAGRSSYEQYF
>-|TRBJ2-1|-|TRBV6-6
TGTGCCAGCAGTTACGGTGGCAAGCAGTTCTTC
CASSYGGKQFF
>-|TRBJ2-3|few|TRBV5-6
TGTGCCAGCAGCCCCGTGGGAGGGGGATCAGATACGCAGTATTTT
CASSPVGGGSDTQYF
>TRBD2|TRBJ2-1|-|TRBV6-1
TGTGCCAGCAGTGAATCAGCGGGAGGGCCAGGTGAGCAGTTCTTC
CASSESAGGPGEQFF
>TRBD2|TRBJ2-1|-|TRBV28
TGTGCCAGCAGCCGAAGCAAGGCTAGCGGGGGATTGAATGAGCAGTTCTTC
CASSRSKASGGLNEQFF
>TRBD1|TRBJ2-1|-|TRBV6-7
TGTGCCAGCCCAAGGGACAGGGAAGACGTCGGGTTCAATGAGCAGTTCTTC
CASPRDREDVGFNEQFF
>TRBD2|TRBJ2-5|-|TRBV18
TGTGCCAGCTCACCAAACCAACTAGCGGGAAAGGAGACCCAGTACTTC
CASSPNQLAGKETQYF
>-|TRBJ2-3|-|TRBV7-9
TGTTCCAGCAGTCCTAGCACAGATACGCAGTATTTT
CSSSPSTDTQYF
>-|TRBJ2-3|-|TRBV5-5
TGTGCCAGCAGCCAACAGGCCGGGTGGGCAGATACGCAGTATTTT
CASSQQAGWADTQYF
>-|TRBJ2-7|-|TRBV11-2
TGTGCCAGCAGCTCTAGGACAGAATCCTACGAGCAGTACTTC
CASSSRTESYEQYF
>TRBD1|TRBJ2-3|-|TRBV18
TGTGCCAGCTCACCAAGCGGGACAGGGCCAACAGATACGCAGTATTTT
CASSPSGTGPTDTQYF
>-|TRBJ2-7|few|TRBV7-2
TGTGCCAGCAGCTTAAATCCGTCGGCTAGATACGAGCAGTACTTC
CASSLNPSARYEQYF
>TRBD2|TRBJ2-1|-|TRBV6-1
TGTGCCAGCAGTGAACACGCGGGAGTAGGTAATGAGCAGTTCTTC
CASSEHAGVGNEQFF
>TRBD2|TRBJ2-3|-|TRBV2
TGTGCCAGCAGTTCACTAGCGGGGTATAGCACAGATACGCAGTATTTT
CASSSLAGYSTDTQYF
>TRBD1|TRBJ1-1|-|TRBV4-1
TGCGCCAGCAGCCAGGCCCAGGGGGCGAAGACTGAAGCTTTCTTT
CASSQAQGAKTEAFF
>TRBD2|TRBJ2-1|-|TRBV5-6
TGTGCCAGCAGCTTGGAGCGGGGGGTGGCGGGGAATGAGCAGTTCTTC
CASSLERGVAGNEQFF
>-|TRBJ1-5|-|TRBV28
TGTGCCAGCAGTTCTTACACATCGGGACTACGGGGGTGGCATCAGCCCCAGCATTTT
CASSSYTSGLRGWHQPQHF
>TRBD2|TRBJ2-1|-|TRBV10-3
TGTGCCAGCAGACTAGCGGGAGTGTATGAGCAGTTCTTC
CASRLAGVYEQFF
>-|TRBJ2-3|-|TRBV5-1
TGCGCCGCAAGAGCGGGCGGACGCACAGATACGCAGTATTTT
CAARAGGRTDTQYF
>TRBD2|TRBJ2-1|-|TRBV19
TGTGCCAGTAGCGTACTAGCGGGAGGGCCCCATGAGCAGTTCTTC
CASSVLAGGPHEQFF
>-|TRBJ1-1|-|TRBV15
TGTGCCACCAGCAGAGATCACCCAGGGGCCACTGAAGCTTTCTTT
CATSRDHPGATEAFF
>-|TRBJ2-3|-|TRBV6-5
TGTGCCAGCAGTTACTCGACGGGATCAGGAGATACGCAGTATTTT
CASSYSTGSGDTQYF
>-|TRBJ2-7|-|TRBV28
TGTGCCAGCACCCTCGACGGGGACTACGAGCAGTACTTC
CASTLDGDYEQYF
>-|TRBJ1-3|-|TRBV5-1
TGCGCCAGCAGCCCAGGAAGCTCTGGAAACACCATATATTTT
CASSPGSSGNTIYF
>-|TRBJ2-7|-|TRBV6-6
TGTGCCAGCAGTCCCCCAGGGGAGGGTTCCTACGAGCAGTACTTC
CASSPPGEGSYEQYF
>-|TRBJ2-7|-|TRBV4-2
TGTGCCAGCAGCCAGGGCAGAATCTCCTACGAGCAGTACTTC
CASSQGRISYEQYF
>-|TRBJ2-7|-|TRBV28
TGTGCCAGCGAGAGCCCCTCGGGGGAGCAGTACTTC
CASESPSGEQYF
>TRBD2|TRBJ2-2|-|TRBV5-6
TGTGCCAGCAGCCCCGGGACTAGCGGGACGAACACCGGGGAGCTGTTTTTT
CASSPGTSGTNTGELFF
>-|TRBJ2-1|-|TRBV27
TGTGCCAGCAGTTTAAGTGCGGGGAATGAGCAGTTCTTC
CASSLSAGNEQFF
>-|TRBJ2-5|-|TRBV5-4
TGTGCCAGCAGCTTGGAACAGGGAGAGACCCAGTACTTC
CASSLEQGETQYF
>TRBD1|TRBJ1-2|-|TRBV20-1
TGCAGTGCCTCAGGGGGCTATGGCTACACCTTC
CSASGGYGYTF
>TRBD1|TRBJ1-4|-|TRBV7-2
TGTGCCAGCAGCCCAGACAGGGCCAATGAAAAACTGTTTTTT
CASSPDRANEKLFF